Below are 12 T cell receptor beta chains sequenced from a single sample in a study of CD8+CD57+ T cells in acquired aplastic anemia. Template material for TCR beta VDJ and CDR3 profiling consisted of genomic DNA. TCRdb independently ran MiXCR on the reads; one entry per CDR3 protein. The sample gives fewer than 250,000 distinct CDR3 sequences, 50% to 55% of which show up once; roughly 15% is in the top ten. The sequenced material came from sorted CD4+, CD8+, or CD8+CD57+ T cells (not recorded which) from PBMCs. Receptors originate from a human donor in good health, serving as a control.

Many counts were recorded for this clonotype. The gene calls are TRBV10-3 and TRBJ2-7; no clear D. CDR3 length: 12 residues. Germline assignment: CDR1 ENHRY and CDR2 SYGVKD. The V and J ends lost 7 bases and 1 base respectively, with 8 bases between them. CDR3 protein: CAIKAASYEQYF. The CDR3, as DNA: TGTGCCATCAAAGCAGCATCCTACGAGCAGTACTTC.

This clonotype was recorded once. No conserved phenylalanine or tryptophan is present at the end of the CDR3, so a read error is the likely explanation. This chain joins TRBV2 and TRBJ2-7, with 9 bases fitting TRBD1. Germline V gene data show CDR1 as SNHLY and CDR2 as FYNNEI. The CDR3 length is 15 residues. The CDR3 region has the DNA TGCGCCAGCAGCCAAGGCGGGACAGGGCTGTTCGAGCAGTACTGC. It yields the protein CASSQGGTGLFEQYC.

The chain is built from TRBV20-1 and TRBJ1-6; TRBD1 matches at 8 bases. The V gene's germline CDR1 is DFQATT and CDR2 SNEGSKA (reference sequence). CDR3 length: 16 residues. V was clipped by 6 bases and J by 6 bases; unmatched bases: 13. CDR3: CSAPGGGQGANSPLHF. The CDR3 nucleotides read TGCAGTGCCCCCGGAGGCGGACAGGGAGCTAATTCACCCCTCCACTTT.

The rearrangement joins TRBV5-1 to TRBJ1-2; D perhaps matches TRBD1 (5 bases). Germline V gives CDR1 SGHRS, CDR2 YFSETQ. CDR3 length equals 16 residues. The V and J ends lost 0 bases and 0 bases respectively, with 12 bases between them. Written as DNA, the CDR3 is TGCGCCAGCAGCTTGGAGGTACCGGGGGCTAACTATGGCTACACCTTC. Its translation: CASSLEVPGANYGYTF.

This clonotype was seen a handful of times. The rearrangement uses TRBV12-3 or TRBV12-4 and TRBJ1-2; 7 bases agree with TRBD1. Trimming cost V 5 bases and J 5 bases; bases outside gene matches: 5. The CDR3 runs to 13 residues. The CDR3 reads CASSAQGWYGYTF. CDR3 nucleotide sequence: TGTGCCAGCAGTGCACAGGGGTGGTATGGCTACACCTTC.

On this clonotype: The CDR3 ends on some other residue instead of the conserved phenylalanine or tryptophan, so this is likely a read error. The V call is TRBV19, the J call TRBJ2-7; 8 bases align to TRBD1. This CDR3 is 13 amino acids long. Germline loops: CDR1 LNHDA, CDR2 SQIVND (reference sequence). After removal of 6 bases from V and 4 bases from J, the junction contained 5 bases not matched to a gene. DNA of the CDR3: TGTGCCAGTAGCAGGAACAGGGGGTACGAGCAGTACCTC. This gives the protein CASSRNRGYEQYL.

This clonotype was seen many times. The chain uses TRBV9 and TRBJ2-6; D unclear. This CDR3 has 15 amino acids. V lost 3 bases to trimming and J lost 1 base, with 8 bases between them. Germline values: CDR1 SGDLS, CDR2 YYNGEE. This CDR3 is CASSATLSGANVLTF. The CDR3 nucleotides are TGTGCCAGCAGCGCGACATTGTCTGGGGCCAACGTCCTGACTTTC. Based on the CDR3 plus reference TRBV9 and TRBJ2-6, the full variable domain is DSGVTQTPKHLITATGQRVTLRCSPRSGDLSVYWYQQSLDQGLQFLIQYYNGEERAKGNILERFSAQQFPDLHSELNLSSLELGDSALYFCASSATLSGANVLTFGAGSRLTVL.

The V gene is TRBV10-3, the J gene TRBJ2-1; 10 bases are a match to TRBD2. Germline V gives CDR1 ENHRY, CDR2 SYGVKD. The CDR3 has 15 amino acids. The V gene end was trimmed by 2 bases and the J gene end by 4 bases; junction bases not matched to a gene: 2. The CDR3 region has the DNA TGTGCCATCAGTGAGACTAGCGGGGAATACAATGAGCAGTTCTTC. Its translation: CAISETSGEYNEQFF.

This clonotype was found many times. The rearrangement links TRBV27 to TRBJ2-7, with D uncertain. There are 12 residues in the CDR3. V dropped 2 bases and J dropped 4 bases, with 6 bases sitting between them. Germline CDR1 reads MNHEY; CDR2 reads SMNVEV (reference sequence). Here the CDR3 reads CASSLRRYEQYF. The CDR3 DNA is TGTGCCAGCAGTTTAAGGCGTTACGAGCAGTACTTC.

This clonotype was observed a single time. The chain couples TRBV7-6 to TRBJ2-1; TRBD1 matches at 9 bases. The CDR3 covers 16 residues. Germline V CDR1 and CDR2: SGHVS, FNYEAQ. V shed 5 bases, J shed 6 bases, and the junction held 11 bases outside the gene matches. The DNA of the CDR3 is TGTGCCAGCAGCGAGGTGTCGGGACAGGGTCGCAATGAGCAGTTCTTC. Translated, it gives CASSEVSGQGRNEQFF.

This clonotype was recorded only once. This chain links TRBV14 with TRBJ1-1; D is perhaps TRBD1 (5 bases). V lost 5 bases and J 1 base, leaving 11 bases between the germline ends. Per the germline V gene, CDR1 is SGHDN and CDR2 is FVKESK. The CDR3 is made up of 14 amino acids. CDR3 bases: TGTGCCAGCAGCGCCCCCGGGACGAACACTGAAGCTTTCTTT. Translating gives CASSAPGTNTEAFF.

This clonotype was observed once. One end of the junction is discordant with germline, which a read error may explain. This rearrangement joins TRBV7-3 to TRBJ2-7, with 10 bases fitting TRBD1. The CDR3 totals 15 residues. Germline assignment: CDR1 SGHTA and CDR2 FQGTGA. The CDR3 here is CASSLGQGVDYEQYF. The DNA for the CDR3 is TGCGCCAGCAGCCTAGGACAGGGGGTCGACTACGAGCAGTACTTC.